Detailed here is one TCR beta chain. This clonotype was seen a handful of times. Its antigen remains unidentified. Base qualities were left out, and no much larger clone turns up one base away. These data are taken from a study of response to subunit inactivated influenza vaccine (dated by TCRdb to the late 2010s). For context, the study as a whole: Deep quantitative T cell receptor repertoire profiling was used in the study to track responses to a trivalent subunit inactivated influenza vaccine. Summary of the overall study and its limitations: It was suggested by the authors that each seasonal influenza vaccination may recruit only a limited number of new T cells.

Libraries were prepared through RT-PCR. Data came from an Illumina HiSeq 2500. Clones were called with MiXCR by TCRdb after fastp trimmed the public reads at Q25, and only in-frame beta chains were retained. Each entry is one CDR3 protein sequence, shown with its most common DNA and genes. This sample comprises approximately 500,000 distinct CDR3 sequences, approximately 24% of them detected only once. The ten most abundant clones make up 2.5% to 3% of the sample. Trimming costs V 2 bases and J 3 bases, and their ends lie 11 bases apart. CDR1 and CDR2 are drawn from the germline V gene (reference sequence): LNHNV, YYDKDF. The CDR3 starts with the cysteine, ends with the phenylalanine, and has 15 residues. Only the CDR3 region is kept as DNA, spanning 45 bases read in frame from base 1. A further study also used this sample, focusing on T cells expressing NK-cell markers. The second study's paper adds: TCR beta cDNA libraries were made by 5'RACE template switching that added a universal primer site and unique molecular identifiers. In sorted CD3+CD56+NKG2C+, CD3+CD56+NKG2C- and CD3+CD56-NKG2C+ T-cell subsets from eight donors, TCR beta-chain repertoires were profiled. Of the eight sequenced donors, seven were found to be HCMV-seropositive and one was found to be HCMV-seronegative. In several experiments an anti-gammadeltaTCR antibody was added to restrict sorting to alphabetaTCR-expressing T cells. In six donors, the dominant CD3+CD56+NKG2C+ clonotypes ranked among the top 10 CD8+ clonotypes, making up 1.0-7.0% of CD8+ T cells. Those dominant clonotypes were again the most abundant among CD3+CD56-NKG2C+ cells in a handful of donors, at 28.3-60.1%. Whether the expanded NKG2C-expressing T cell clones were specific for HCMV antigens remained unclear. The study sequenced eight donors, all healthy volunteers chosen at random: three men and five women. HCMV-specific IgG was detected in serum with a commercial ELISA kit to determine HCMV serostatus. Peripheral blood mononuclear cells were isolated from blood by Ficoll density gradient centrifugation. CD4+ and CD8+ T cells were isolated from PBMC by magnetic immunoseparation with Miltenyi isolation kits. cDNA synthesis was primed from the TCR beta constant segment and was followed by two successive PCR amplification steps. Sequencing of the libraries produced 2 x 150 bp reads on Illumina HiSeq 2000/2500, MiSeq or NextSeq. Reads were demultiplexed and grouped by UMI with MIGEC, and clonotypes were assembled and quantified with MiTCR. To remove erroneous sequences, TCR cDNA sequences were retained only when supported by two or more reads. Downstream repertoire analysis used the tcR package, and clonotypes were matched across fractions by CDR3 nucleotide sequence plus V segment. VDJmatch was used to annotate antigen specificity against VDJdb, with one amino acid substitution in CDR3 allowed.

Recombination connected TRBV15 to TRBJ2-4, with TRBD2 perhaps the D gene, on 6 matching bases. This clonotype was sampled from a man in his fifties or sixties who received an inactivated influenza vaccine. Donor details come from another sample of the same person, matched by shared clones. The sample consisted of CD4+ T cells sorted from PBMCs, taken 11 to 12 days after vaccination. The CDR3 protein: CATSRPPGVKNIQYF. The DNA is TGTGCCACCAGCAGACCTCCGGGGGTCAAAAACATTCAGTACTTC.